These T cell receptor beta chains were read from a single sample in a study of CD8 T cells in ankylosing spondylitis. TCRdb re-called the 5' RACE reads with MiXCR, one entry per CDR3 protein. The sample includes 450,000 or so distinct CDR3 sequences, 26% of them seen just once. Sequences were obtained from blood, either unsorted or a sorted T cell fraction (not recorded which). The receptors were gathered from a male donor with ankylosing spondylitis. The CDR3 runs from the conserved cysteine through the conserved F or W. The D gene is left open where the match is weak. Only part of the rows carry a size: once, few, many, or a class if the clone is expanded.

NA | TRBJ2-3 | TRBV20-1 | NA | CSASAQGTQYF | TGCAGTGCTAGTGCCCAGGGTACGCAGTATTTT
NA | TRBJ2-1 | TRBV7-9 | few | CASRGFGSYNEQFF | TGTGCCAGCCGGGGGTTCGGGTCCTACAATGAGCAGTTCTTC
NA | TRBJ1-1 | TRBV20-1 | few | CSARDPPRGQTEAFF | TGCAGTGCTAGAGATCCTCCGAGGGGACAAACTGAAGCTTTCTTT
TRBD2 | TRBJ2-7 | TRBV7-6 | NA | CASSSGLAGADEQYF | TGTGCCAGCAGCTCTGGACTAGCGGGAGCAGACGAGCAGTACTTC
NA | TRBJ1-5 | TRBV20-1 | many | CSARTSGNQPQHF | TGCAGTGCACGGACCTCTGGGAATCAGCCCCAGCATTTT
NA | TRBJ2-3 | TRBV7-9 | few | CASSLEHGTDTQYF | TGTGCCAGCAGCTTAGAGCATGGCACAGATACGCAGTATTTT
NA | TRBJ1-5 | TRBV9 | NA | CASSVGVNSNQPQHF | TGTGCCAGCAGCGTAGGCGTAAATAGCAATCAGCCCCAGCATTTT
NA | TRBJ1-2 | TRBV30 | NA | CAWSVLGAGGYTF | TGTGCCTGGAGTGTACTGGGGGCTGGTGGCTACACCTTC
TRBD1 | TRBJ1-5 | TRBV27 | NA | CASSSNDRGGNQPQHF | TGTGCCAGCAGTTCCAACGACAGGGGGGGGAATCAGCCCCAGCATTTT
NA | TRBJ2-7 | TRBV11-2 | NA | CASRKGGYEQYF | TGTGCCAGCAGAAAGGGGGGCTACGAGCAGTACTTC
TRBD2 | TRBJ2-1 | TRBV20-1 | few | CSANAPRLAVSYNEQFF | TGCAGTGCAAACGCACCAAGACTAGCGGTTTCCTACAATGAGCAGTTCTTC
NA | TRBJ2-5 | TRBV3-1 | NA | CASSQLLGAAQETQYF | TGTGCCAGCAGCCAATTGTTGGGGGCGGCCCAAGAGACCCAGTACTTC
NA | TRBJ2-7 | TRBV5-1 | few | CASSLGNTIYEQYF | TGCGCCAGCAGCTTGGGGAACACCATCTACGAGCAGTACTTC
TRBD2 | TRBJ2-5 | TRBV4-2 | few | CASSQPALAGGPRTQYF | TGTGCCAGCAGCCAACCAGCACTAGCGGGAGGGCCGAGAACCCAGTACTTC
TRBD2 | TRBJ2-1 | TRBV29-1 | many | CSVDSGKNEQFF | TGCAGCGTTGACAGCGGGAAGAATGAGCAGTTCTTC
TRBD1 | TRBJ2-1 | TRBV24-1 | NA | CATSDPGTEVYNEQFF | TGTGCCACCAGTGATCCCGGGACAGAAGTATACAATGAGCAGTTCTTC
NA | TRBJ2-5 | TRBV9 | few | CASSVSPTQETQYF | TGTGCCAGCAGCGTGTCCCCGACCCAAGAGACCCAGTACTTC
NA | TRBJ1-6 | TRBV15 | NA | CATSRDRGQPNSPLHF | TGTGCCACCAGCAGAGATCGTGGACAGCCCAATTCACCCCTCCACTTT
NA | TRBJ1-1 | TRBV12-3/TRBV12-4 | few | CASSFGAKNTEAFF | TGTGCCAGCAGTTTTGGGGCTAAGAACACTGAAGCTTTCTTT
NA | TRBJ1-4 | TRBV11-2 | NA | CASSWAWEGEKLFF | TGTGCCAGCAGCTGGGCCTGGGAAGGTGAAAAACTGTTTTTT
NA | TRBJ2-4 | TRBV6-5 | few | CASSSSDPAVNIQYF | TGTGCCAGCAGTTCATCGGACCCGGCAGTAAACATTCAGTACTTC
NA | TRBJ1-1 | TRBV5-5 | few | CASSYSSEAFF | TGTGCCAGCAGCTATTCCTCTGAAGCTTTCTTT
NA | TRBJ2-1 | TRBV15 | NA | CATSSRDEQFF | TGTGCCACCAGCAGCAGGGATGAGCAGTTCTTC
TRBD2 | TRBJ2-7 | TRBV7-9 | few | CASTGGGLYEQYF | TGTGCCAGCACGGGCGGGGGGCTCTACGAGCAGTACTTC
NA | TRBJ2-3 | TRBV2 | NA | CASSEQGLGTSTDTQYF | TGTGCCAGCAGTGAACAGGGTTTGGGAACTAGCACAGATACGCAGTATTTT
NA | TRBJ2-3 | TRBV5-1 | many | CASSLVGRTDTQYF | TGCGCCAGCAGCTTGGTCGGCCGCACAGATACGCAGTATTTT
NA | TRBJ1-1 | TRBV12-3/TRBV12-4 | few | CASRTDRTAFF | TGTGCCAGCAGGACAGACAGAACAGCTTTCTTT
TRBD2 | TRBJ2-7 | TRBV24-1 | once | CATSDTPHSGASSYEQYF | TGTGCCACCAGTGATACTCCTCATAGCGGGGCCAGCTCCTACGAGCAGTACTTC
NA | TRBJ1-6 | TRBV12-3/TRBV12-4 | NA | CASSLLQRNSPLHF | TGTGCCAGCAGTTTATTACAGCGTAATTCACCCCTCCACTTT
NA | TRBJ1-1 | TRBV12-3/TRBV12-4 | NA | CASSPRAGITEAFF | TGTGCCAGCAGTCCGAGGGCAGGGATTACTGAAGCTTTCTTT
NA | TRBJ1-6 | TRBV2 | few | CASRKEGSYNSPLHF | TGTGCCAGCAGGAAGGAGGGGTCCTATAATTCACCCCTCCACTTT
NA | TRBJ1-6 | TRBV15 | NA | CATSQQSLGSPLHF | TGTGCCACCAGCCAACAGTCTCTGGGGTCACCCCTCCACTTT
TRBD1 | TRBJ2-7 | TRBV29-1 | NA | CSVVSGQREQYF | TGCAGCGTTGTATCGGGACAGAGGGAGCAGTACTTC
NA | TRBJ1-1 | TRBV20-1 | NA | CSAAGGTDTEAFF | TGCAGTGCGGCGGGGGGGACGGACACTGAAGCTTTCTTT
TRBD1 | TRBJ1-2 | TRBV7-9 | few | CASSLETGQNYGYTF | TGTGCCAGCAGCCTTGAAACGGGACAGAACTATGGCTACACCTTC
TRBD2 | TRBJ2-3 | TRBV5-6 | NA | CASSSLGGAGSTDTQYF | TGTGCCAGCAGCAGTCTTGGGGGAGCGGGAAGCACAGATACGCAGTATTTT
NA | TRBJ2-3 | TRBV7-2 | few | CASSPRPSARTDTQYF | TGTGCCAGCAGCCCCCGGCCTAGCGCCCGCACAGATACGCAGTATTTT
NA | TRBJ2-1 | TRBV7-2 | few | CASSFQTARDNEQFF | TGTGCCAGCAGCTTCCAGACAGCACGGGACAATGAGCAGTTCTTC
NA | TRBJ2-2 | TRBV7-2 | few | CASSLLGGTGELFF | TGTGCCAGCAGCTTGCTCGGGGGCACCGGGGAGCTGTTTTTT
NA | TRBJ2-1 | TRBV20-1 | NA | CSARGWAPNEQFF | TGCAGTGCTAGGGGGTGGGCCCCTAATGAGCAGTTCTTC
TRBD1 | TRBJ1-1 | TRBV6-1 | NA | CASTRQGKGTEAFF | TGTGCCAGCACCCGACAGGGCAAGGGGACTGAAGCTTTCTTT
NA | TRBJ1-4 | TRBV9 | few | CASSLTHRANEKLFF | TGTGCCAGCAGCTTAACCCACAGGGCTAATGAAAAACTGTTTTTT